Included here is one T cell receptor (beta chain) sequence, with context. Its antigen is as yet unknown. TCRdb keeps only in-frame clones here, not all; method: immunoSEQ multiplex PCR. The sample contains approximately 19,000 clones, roughly 73% of which appear only once. The data are from a study of sequential checkpoint blockade in melanoma. Whole-study context: Maintenance nivolumab came after either treatment sequence. After nivolumab or ipilimumab alone, about two dozen patients had week-13 rebiopsies.

This CDR3 spans 15 amino acids. Germline V CDR1 and CDR2: SGHNT, YENEEA. Trimming cost V 5 bases and J 7 bases, with 20 bases left between them. General observations from the study: For nivolumab-first patients, baseline tumor clonality was associated with response. Mutational load did not correlate with tumor T-cell fraction or clonality.

As to treatment: randomized to nivolumab then ipilimumab (arm A) or the reverse (arm B). V and J are TRBV11-3 and TRBJ1-1; a possible D gene is TRBD1 (5 bases). The clonotype was recovered from a human donor with melanoma. The source material was tumor tissue (inferred from file names), sampled from a patient given nivolumab and ipilimumab in sequence. The CDR3 DNA sequence: TGTGCCAGCAGCCAACGGGGGGTTAGGCTAAATGAAGCTTTCTTT. Translated: CASSQRGVRLNEAFF.